These T cell receptor beta chains were read from a single sample in a study of PD-L1 blockade in urothelial cancer. Generated by immunoSEQ multiplex PCR, the TCRdb table keeps only in-frame clones and is missing some. This sample has about 130,000 clones; more than 75% occur once, and the top ten carry 2.4%. The sample in question was PBMCs, obtained around atezolizumab (anti-PD-L1) treatment. The receptor set was obtained from a man aged 50 to 59 with urothelial cancer. Each CDR3 is given with its conserved first and last residue. Fields, in order: V gene, J gene, CDR3 protein.

V: TRBV5-4
J: TRBJ2-1
CDR3: CASSAGRTYNEQFF

V: TRBV5-4
J: TRBJ2-3
CDR3: CASTTGASGSTDTQYF

V: TRBV28
J: TRBJ2-7
CDR3: CASTDAGTGFYEQYF

V: TRBV5-5
J: TRBJ2-7
CDR3: CASRFSGSHEQYF

V: TRBV6-6
J: TRBJ2-1
CDR3: CATAKGDREQFF

V: TRBV18
J: TRBJ2-7
CDR3: CASSPSSDSYEQYF

V: TRBV5-1
J: TRBJ2-7
CDR3: CASSYMGGSLSYEQYF

V: TRBV7-3
J: TRBJ2-7
CDR3: CASSLLAESSYEQYF

V: TRBV7-2
J: TRBJ1-2
CDR3: CASSQSLGGIYGYTF

V: TRBV6-5
J: TRBJ2-6
CDR3: CASSSRTGTGANVLTF

V: TRBV19
J: TRBJ2-2
CDR3: CASSLGLAGPGELFF

V: TRBV7-9
J: TRBJ1-4
CDR3: CASSDRQAYDEKLFF

V: TRBV29-1
J: TRBJ2-6
CDR3: CSVRESGANVLTF

V: TRBV6-1
J: TRBJ2-1
CDR3: CASSGPKSSYNEQFF

V: TRBV18
J: TRBJ1-5
CDR3: CASSPGQPSNQPQHF

V: TRBV9
J: TRBJ2-7
CDR3: CASSVDWAGQHPYEQYF

V: TRBV5-1
J: TRBJ2-2
CDR3: CASSLARETGELFF

V: TRBV4-2
J: TRBJ2-2
CDR3: CASSQDVQSLNTGELFF

V: TRBV5-1
J: TRBJ2-2
CDR3: CASSVGLAGLFTGELFF

V: TRBV5-1
J: TRBJ2-2
CDR3: CASSLPHGSTGELFF

V: TRBV15
J: TRBJ1-2
CDR3: CATSRDRGGLNYGYTF

V: TRBV9
J: TRBJ1-1
CDR3: CASSVDGLRNTEAFF

V: TRBV27
J: TRBJ1-4
CDR3: CASSRLRLRAQNEKLFF